This TCR beta chain was captured by sequencing in a study of human T cells and chemical hapten exposure. Time point: patch test 1, 2 weeks after DPC sensitization. Treatment in this sample: therapeutic diphenylcyclopropenone sensitization with weekly scalp DPC. MiXCR, run by TCRdb on the RACE reads, gives a single entry per CDR3 protein. This sample yields some 110,000 distinct CDR3 sequences, of which 9% to 13% are seen a single time; 1.4% belongs to the top ten. This clonotype was seen a handful of times. Germline V CDR1 and CDR2: DFQATT, SNEGSKA (reference sequence). CDR3 length: 15 residues. V gave up 0 bases and J gave up 4 bases; unmatched junction bases: 9.

This chain uses TRBV20-1 with TRBJ2-7, with 7 positions matching TRBD2. The material was whole blood, obtained in connection with sensitization to the hapten diphenylcyclopropenone (DPC). This receptor was identified in a woman between 45 and 60 years old with alopecia areata. Some clones in this sample may be carry-over from other donors' samples. This CDR3 reads CSARDRRESLYEQYF. CDR3 DNA sequence: TGCAGTGCTAGAGATCGGCGGGAGTCTTTGTACGAGCAGTACTTC.